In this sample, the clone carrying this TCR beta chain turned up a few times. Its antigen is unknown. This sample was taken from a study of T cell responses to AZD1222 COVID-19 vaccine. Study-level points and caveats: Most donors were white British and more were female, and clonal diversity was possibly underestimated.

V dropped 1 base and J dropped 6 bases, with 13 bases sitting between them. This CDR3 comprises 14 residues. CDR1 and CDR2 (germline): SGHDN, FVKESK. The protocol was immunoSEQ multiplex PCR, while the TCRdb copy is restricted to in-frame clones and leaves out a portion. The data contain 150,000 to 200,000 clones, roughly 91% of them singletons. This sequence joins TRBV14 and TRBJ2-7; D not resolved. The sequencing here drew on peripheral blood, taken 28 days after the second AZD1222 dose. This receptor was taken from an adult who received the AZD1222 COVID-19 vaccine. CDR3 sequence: CASSQVWPRGEQYF. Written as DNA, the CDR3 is TGTGCCAGCAGCCAAGTCTGGCCTCGAGGCGAGCAGTACTTC.